This TCR beta chain was profiled in a study of T cell repertoires in cytomegalovirus infection. Study-wide results and caveats: Dominating the ex vivo response were TCR beta clonotypes that were CMV-specific and HLA-C-restricted. Adding up the frequency of public TCR beta families identified people who carried CMV plus the relevant HLA.

One entry per CDR3 protein results from TCRdb running MiXCR on the reads. The data hold about 120,000 distinct CDR3 sequences, with roughly 30% observed a single time. Concerning this clonotype itself: Antigen unknown.

The clonotype originates from a human donor in good health (CMV status not recorded). Some clones in this sample may be carry-over from other donors' samples. The sequencing here drew on CD8+ T cells from cultured PBMCs, taken from culture after CMV antigen stimulation.

This CDR3 reads CASSLLRGGMGEQYF. In DNA form, the CDR3 reads TGTGCCAGCAGCTTGTTGAGGGGCGGTATGGGCGAGCAGTACTTC. V gene TRBV5-6 combines with J gene TRBJ2-7; D is possibly TRBD1 or TRBD2 (5 bases each). CDR1 and CDR2 (germline): SGHDT, YYEEEE. The V and J ends lost 1 base and 6 bases respectively, with 17 bases between them. CDR3 length equals 15 residues.